This TCR beta chain was recorded in a study of shared clonotypes between healthy human individuals. Study-level background: The composition of the donors was two women and a few men aged 18 to 49.

The data were produced by immunoSEQ multiplex PCR, yet TCRdb's version contains in-frame clones alone and is incomplete. The table has approximately 2,000,000 clones, about 93% seen once. Naive CD8 cells comprised CD45RO-negative, CCR7-positively selected cells, excluding terminally differentiated effector memory CD45RA+ cells. Material for sequencing was naive CD8+ T cells from PBMCs. The sequence came from a man aged 18 to 30 in good health. Some clones in this sample may be carry-over from other donors' samples.

CDR3 coding DNA: TGTGCCAGTAAATTGGGCAGGGGGCCGATCACTGAAGCTTTCTTT. Protein sequence: CASKLGRGPITEAFF. The V and J genes are TRBV19 and TRBJ1-1, with 8 bases identical to TRBD1. The CDR3 is made up of 15 amino acids. V lost 7 bases to trimming and J lost 4 bases; unmatched junction nucleotides: 11. The V gene's germline CDR1 is LNHDA and CDR2 SQIVND (reference sequence). The whole variable domain, remainder taken from reference TRBV19 and TRBJ1-1, is DGGITQSPKYLFRKEGQNVTLSCEQNLNHDAMYWYRQDPGQGLRLIYYSQIVNDFQKGDIAEGYSVSREKKESFPLTVTSAQKNPTAFYLCASKLGRGPITEAFFGQGTRLTVV.